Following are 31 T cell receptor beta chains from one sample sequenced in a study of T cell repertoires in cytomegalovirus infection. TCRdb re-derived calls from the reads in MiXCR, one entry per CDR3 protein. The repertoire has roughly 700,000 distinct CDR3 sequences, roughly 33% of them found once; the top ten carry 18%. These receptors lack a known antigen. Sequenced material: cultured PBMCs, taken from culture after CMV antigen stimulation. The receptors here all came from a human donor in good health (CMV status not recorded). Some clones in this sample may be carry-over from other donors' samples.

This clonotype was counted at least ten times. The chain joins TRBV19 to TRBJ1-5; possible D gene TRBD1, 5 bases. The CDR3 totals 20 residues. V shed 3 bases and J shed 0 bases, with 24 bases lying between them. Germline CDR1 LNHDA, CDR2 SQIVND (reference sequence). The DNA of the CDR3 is TGTGCCAGTAGTATGTTTAGGCGGGACGTGTGGGATTATAGCAATCAGCCCCAGCATTTT. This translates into CASSMFRRDVWDYSNQPQHF.

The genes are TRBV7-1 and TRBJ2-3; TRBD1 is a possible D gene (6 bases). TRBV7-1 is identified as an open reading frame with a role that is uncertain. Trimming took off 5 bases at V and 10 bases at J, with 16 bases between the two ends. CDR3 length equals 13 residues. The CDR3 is CASSRRDTPPQYF. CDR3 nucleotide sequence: TGTGCCAGCAGCAGACGGGACACCCCCCCGCAGTATTTT.

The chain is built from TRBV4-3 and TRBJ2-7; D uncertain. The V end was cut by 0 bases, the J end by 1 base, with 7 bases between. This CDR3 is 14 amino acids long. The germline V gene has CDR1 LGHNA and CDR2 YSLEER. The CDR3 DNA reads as TGCGCCAGCAGCCAAGAGAAAGGATCCTACGAGCAGTACTTC. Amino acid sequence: CASSQEKGSYEQYF.

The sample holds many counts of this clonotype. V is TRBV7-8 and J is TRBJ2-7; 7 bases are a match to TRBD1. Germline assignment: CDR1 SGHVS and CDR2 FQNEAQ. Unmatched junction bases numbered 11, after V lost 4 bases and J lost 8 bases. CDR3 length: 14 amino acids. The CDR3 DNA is TGTGCCAGCAGCTATATGGACAGGTCGGATAAGCAGTACTTC. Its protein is CASSYMDRSDKQYF.

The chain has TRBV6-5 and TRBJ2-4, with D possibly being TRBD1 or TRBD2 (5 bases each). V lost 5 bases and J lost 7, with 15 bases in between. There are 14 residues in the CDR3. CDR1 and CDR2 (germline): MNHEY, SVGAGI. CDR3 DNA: TGTGCCAGCAGTGAGACGGGGAAGGGGAACATTCAGTACTTC. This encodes CASSETGKGNIQYF.

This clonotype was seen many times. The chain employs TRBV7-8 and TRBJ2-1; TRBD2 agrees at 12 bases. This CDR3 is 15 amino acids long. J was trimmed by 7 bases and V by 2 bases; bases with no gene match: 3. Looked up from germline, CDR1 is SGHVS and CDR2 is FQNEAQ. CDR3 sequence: CASSLLAGGRNEQFF. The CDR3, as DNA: TGTGCCAGCAGCTTACTAGCGGGAGGGAGGAATGAGCAGTTCTTC.

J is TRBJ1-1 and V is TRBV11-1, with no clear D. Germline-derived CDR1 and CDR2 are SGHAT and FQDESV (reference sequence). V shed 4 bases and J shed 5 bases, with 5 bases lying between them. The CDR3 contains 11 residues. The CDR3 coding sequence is TGTGCCAGCAGCTCCGTAACTGAAGCTTTCTTT. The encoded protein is CASSSVTEAFF.

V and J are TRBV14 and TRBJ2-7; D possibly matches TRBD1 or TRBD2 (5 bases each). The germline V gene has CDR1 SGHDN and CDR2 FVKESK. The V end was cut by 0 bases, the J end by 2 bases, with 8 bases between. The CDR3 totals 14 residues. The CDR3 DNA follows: TGTGCCAGCAGCCAAGATTGGGGGACCTACGAGCAGTACTTC. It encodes CASSQDWGTYEQYF.

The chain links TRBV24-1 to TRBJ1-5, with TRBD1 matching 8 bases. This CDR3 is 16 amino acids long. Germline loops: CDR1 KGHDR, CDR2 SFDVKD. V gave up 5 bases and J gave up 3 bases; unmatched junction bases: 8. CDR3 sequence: CATSGVDRGDNQPQHF. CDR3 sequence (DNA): TGTGCCACCAGTGGGGTCGACAGGGGCGACAATCAGCCCCAGCATTTT.

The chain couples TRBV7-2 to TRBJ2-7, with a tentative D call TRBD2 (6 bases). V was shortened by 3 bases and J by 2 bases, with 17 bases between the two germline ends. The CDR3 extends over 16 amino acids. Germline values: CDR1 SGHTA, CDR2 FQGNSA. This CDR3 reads CASSLNGGGTPYEQYF. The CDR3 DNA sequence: TGTGCCAGCAGCTTGAATGGTGGGGGGACCCCCTACGAGCAGTACTTC.

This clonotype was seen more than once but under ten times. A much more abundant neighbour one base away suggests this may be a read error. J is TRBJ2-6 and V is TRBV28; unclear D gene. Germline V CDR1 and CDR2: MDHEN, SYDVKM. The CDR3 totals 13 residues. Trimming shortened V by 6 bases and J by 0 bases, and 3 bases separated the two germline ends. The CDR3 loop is CASRFSGANVLTF. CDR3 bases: TGTGCCAGCAGATTCTCTGGGGCCAACGTCCTGACTTTC.

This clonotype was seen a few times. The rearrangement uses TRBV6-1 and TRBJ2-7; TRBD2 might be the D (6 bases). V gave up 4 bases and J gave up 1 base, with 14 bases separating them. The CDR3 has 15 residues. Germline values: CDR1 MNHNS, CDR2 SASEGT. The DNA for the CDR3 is TGTGCCAGCAGTGCCGGGACTCAAAGTTCCTACGAGCAGTACTTC. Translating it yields CASSAGTQSSYEQYF.

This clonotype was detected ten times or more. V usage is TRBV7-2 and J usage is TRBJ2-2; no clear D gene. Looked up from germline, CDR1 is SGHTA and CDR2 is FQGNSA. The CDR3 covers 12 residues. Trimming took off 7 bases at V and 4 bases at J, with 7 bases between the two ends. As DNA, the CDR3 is TGTGCCAGCAACGCTCGCACCGGGGAGCTGTTTTTT. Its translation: CASNARTGELFF.

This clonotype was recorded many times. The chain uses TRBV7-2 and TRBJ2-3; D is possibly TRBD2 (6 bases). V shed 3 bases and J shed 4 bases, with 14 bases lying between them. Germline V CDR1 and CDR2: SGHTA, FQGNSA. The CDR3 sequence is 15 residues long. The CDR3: CASSFQRWRADTQYF. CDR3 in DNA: TGTGCCAGCAGCTTCCAGAGGTGGAGGGCAGATACGCAGTATTTT.

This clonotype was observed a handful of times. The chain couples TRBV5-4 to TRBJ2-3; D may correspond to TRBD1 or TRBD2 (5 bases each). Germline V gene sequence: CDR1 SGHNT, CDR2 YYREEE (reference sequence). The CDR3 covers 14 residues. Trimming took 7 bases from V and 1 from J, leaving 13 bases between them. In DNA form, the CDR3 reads TGTGCCAGCCTGTCGAGGGGAGGCACAGATACGCAGTATTTT. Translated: CASLSRGGTDTQYF.

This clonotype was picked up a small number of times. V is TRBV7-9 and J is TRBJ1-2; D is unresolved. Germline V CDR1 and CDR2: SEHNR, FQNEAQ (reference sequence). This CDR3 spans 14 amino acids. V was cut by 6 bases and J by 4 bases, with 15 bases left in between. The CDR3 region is CASSSPRQTYGYTF. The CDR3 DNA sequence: TGTGCCAGCAGTTCCCCCCGGCAGACCTATGGCTACACCTTC.

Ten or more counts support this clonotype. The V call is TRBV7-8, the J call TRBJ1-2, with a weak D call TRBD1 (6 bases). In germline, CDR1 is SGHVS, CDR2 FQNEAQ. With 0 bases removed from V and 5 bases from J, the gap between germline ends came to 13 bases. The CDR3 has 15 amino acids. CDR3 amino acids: CASSLARTATYGYTF. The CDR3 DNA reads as TGTGCCAGCAGCTTAGCCAGGACAGCGACGTATGGCTACACCTTC.

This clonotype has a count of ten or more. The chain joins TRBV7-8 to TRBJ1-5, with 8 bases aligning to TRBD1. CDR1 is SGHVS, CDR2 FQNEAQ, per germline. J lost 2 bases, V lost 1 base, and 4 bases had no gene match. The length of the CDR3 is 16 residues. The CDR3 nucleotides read TGTGCCAGCAGCTTAGAACGGACAGGGCGCAATCAGCCCCAGCATTTT. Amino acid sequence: CASSLERTGRNQPQHF.

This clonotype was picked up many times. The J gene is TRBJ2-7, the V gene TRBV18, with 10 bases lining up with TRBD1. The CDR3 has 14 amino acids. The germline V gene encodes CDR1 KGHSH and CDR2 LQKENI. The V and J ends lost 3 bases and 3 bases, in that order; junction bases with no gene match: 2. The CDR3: CASSPGTGDYEQYF. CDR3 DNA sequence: TGTGCCAGCTCACCCGGGACAGGGGACTACGAGCAGTACTTC.

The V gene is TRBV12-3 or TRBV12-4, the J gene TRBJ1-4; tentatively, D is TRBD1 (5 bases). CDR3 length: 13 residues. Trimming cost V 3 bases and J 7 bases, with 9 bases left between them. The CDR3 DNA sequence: TGTGCCAGCAGTTTGTTGCAGGGTGAAAAACTGTTTTTT. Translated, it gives CASSLLQGEKLFF.

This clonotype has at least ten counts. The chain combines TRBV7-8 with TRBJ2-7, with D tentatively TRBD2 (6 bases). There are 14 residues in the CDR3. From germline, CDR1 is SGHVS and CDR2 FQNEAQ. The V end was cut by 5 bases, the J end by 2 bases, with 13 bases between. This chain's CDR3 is CASSNPGLAYEQYF. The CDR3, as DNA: TGTGCCAGCAGCAATCCGGGACTCGCCTACGAGCAGTACTTC. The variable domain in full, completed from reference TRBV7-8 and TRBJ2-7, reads GAGVSQSPRYKVAKRGQDVALRCDPISGHVSLFWYQQALGQGPEFLTYFQNEAQLDKSGLPSDRFFAERPEGSVSTLKIQRTQQEDSAVYLCASSNPGLAYEQYFGPGTRLTVT.

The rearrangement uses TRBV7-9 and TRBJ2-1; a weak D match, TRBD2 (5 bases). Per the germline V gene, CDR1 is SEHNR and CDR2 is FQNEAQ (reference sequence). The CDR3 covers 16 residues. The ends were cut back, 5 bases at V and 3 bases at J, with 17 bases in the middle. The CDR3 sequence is CASSPLTGNNYNEQFF. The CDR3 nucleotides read TGTGCCAGCAGCCCCTTGACGGGGAATAACTACAATGAGCAGTTCTTC.

The CDR3 DNA reads TGTGCCAGCAGTTCCGGGCCGCCAGCGGATACGCAGTATTTT. Translating it yields CASSSGPPADTQYF. This chain uses TRBV28 with TRBJ2-3, with D unresolved. CDR3 size: 14 residues. V was cut by 4 bases and J by 6 bases, with 14 bases left in between. The germline CDR1 and CDR2 sequences are MDHEN and SYDVKM. Supplemented by reference TRBV28 and TRBJ2-3, the full variable domain reads DVKVTQSSRYLVKRTGEKVFLECVQDMDHENMFWYRQDPGLGLRLIYFSYDVKMKEKGDIPEGYSVSREKKERFSLILESASTNQTSMYLCASSSGPPADTQYFGPGTRLTVL.

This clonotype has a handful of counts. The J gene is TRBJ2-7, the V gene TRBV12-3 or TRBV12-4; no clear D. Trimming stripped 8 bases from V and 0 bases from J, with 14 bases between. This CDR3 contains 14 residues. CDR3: CASGVADGSYEQYF. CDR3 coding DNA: TGTGCCAGCGGGGTGGCGGACGGCTCCTACGAGCAGTACTTC.

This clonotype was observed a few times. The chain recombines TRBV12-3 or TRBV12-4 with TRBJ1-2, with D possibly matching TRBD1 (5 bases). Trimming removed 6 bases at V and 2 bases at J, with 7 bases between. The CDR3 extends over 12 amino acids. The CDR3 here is CASRGRNYGYTF. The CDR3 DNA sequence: TGTGCCAGCAGGGGGCGGAACTATGGCTACACCTTC.

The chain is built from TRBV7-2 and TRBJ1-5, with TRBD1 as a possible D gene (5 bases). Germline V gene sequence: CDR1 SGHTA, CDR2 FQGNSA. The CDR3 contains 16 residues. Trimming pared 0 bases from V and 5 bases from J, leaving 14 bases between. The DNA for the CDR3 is TGTGCCAGCAGCTTAGCGGGGGGTTTGTTTTATCAGCCCCAGCATTTT. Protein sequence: CASSLAGGLFYQPQHF.

The CDR3 DNA sequence: TGTGCCAGCAGCCGTACCCTAGCGGGAGTTACTGGGGAGCTGTTTTTT. This encodes CASSRTLAGVTGELFF. The rearrangement joins TRBV3-1 to TRBJ2-2, with 10 bases aligning to TRBD2. The CDR3 contains 16 residues. The germline CDR1 and CDR2 sequences are LGHDT and YNNKEL (reference sequence). Trimming took 4 bases from V and 8 from J; bases not matched to a gene: 10.

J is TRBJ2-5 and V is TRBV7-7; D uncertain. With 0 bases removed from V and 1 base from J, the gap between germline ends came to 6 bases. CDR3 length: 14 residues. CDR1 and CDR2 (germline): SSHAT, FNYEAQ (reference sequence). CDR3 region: CASSLAWGQETQYF. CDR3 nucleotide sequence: TGTGCCAGCAGCTTAGCTTGGGGCCAAGAGACCCAGTACTTC.

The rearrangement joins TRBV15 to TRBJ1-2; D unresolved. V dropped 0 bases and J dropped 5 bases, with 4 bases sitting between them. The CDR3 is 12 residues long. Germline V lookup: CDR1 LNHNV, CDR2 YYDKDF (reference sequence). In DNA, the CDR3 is TGTGCCACCAGCAGAGATATGTATGGCTACACCTTC. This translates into CATSRDMYGYTF.

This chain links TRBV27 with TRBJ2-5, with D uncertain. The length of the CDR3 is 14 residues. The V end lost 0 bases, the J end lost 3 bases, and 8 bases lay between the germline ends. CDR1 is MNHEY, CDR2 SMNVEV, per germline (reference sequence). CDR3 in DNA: TGTGCCAGCAGTTTATCGGTGGTAAAAGAGACCCAGTACTTC. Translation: CASSLSVVKETQYF.

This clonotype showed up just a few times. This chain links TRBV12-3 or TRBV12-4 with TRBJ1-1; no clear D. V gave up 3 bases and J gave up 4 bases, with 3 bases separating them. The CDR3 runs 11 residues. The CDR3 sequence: CASSFATEAFF. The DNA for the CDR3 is TGTGCCAGCAGTTTCGCCACTGAAGCTTTCTTT.